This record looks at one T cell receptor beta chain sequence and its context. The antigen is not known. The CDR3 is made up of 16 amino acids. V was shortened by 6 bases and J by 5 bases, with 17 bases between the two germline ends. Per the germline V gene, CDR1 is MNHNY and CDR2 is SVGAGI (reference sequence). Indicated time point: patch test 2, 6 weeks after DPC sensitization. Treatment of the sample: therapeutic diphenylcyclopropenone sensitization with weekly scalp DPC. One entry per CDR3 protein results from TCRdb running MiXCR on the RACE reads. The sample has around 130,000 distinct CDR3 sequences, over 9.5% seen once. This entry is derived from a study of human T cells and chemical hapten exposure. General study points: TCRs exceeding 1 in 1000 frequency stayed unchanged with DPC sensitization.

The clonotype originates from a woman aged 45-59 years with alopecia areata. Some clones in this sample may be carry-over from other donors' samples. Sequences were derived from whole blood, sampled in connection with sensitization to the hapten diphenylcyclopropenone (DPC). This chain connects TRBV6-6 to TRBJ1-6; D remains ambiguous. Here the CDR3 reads CASSPPVGIDNSPLHF. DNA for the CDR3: TGTGCCAGCAGCCCGCCCGTAGGGATCGATAATTCACCCCTCCACTTT.